This record covers a single TCR beta chain. This sample was included in a study of blood T cell repertoires in COVID-19. In the study overall: There were acute and convalescent COVID-19 samples, and they came from the United States, Italy and Spain. Sources were T cells, B-cell-depleted T cells, or PBMCs; the material itself was cDNA or gDNA.

Seattle cases were enrolled at active infection and followed longitudinally. In the original analysis: The assay estimated nucleated cells by amplifying reference gene primers. Libraries were prepared by immunoSEQ multiplex PCR; TCRdb keeps only in-frame clonotypes and omits some of them. From that table come the V and J calls and clone size; the DNA was used to work out D and trimming. The sample comprises roughly 230,000 clones, almost 90% of which are singletons, and roughly 2.2% rests with the top ten. Germline CDR1 is LNHDA and CDR2 is SQIVND (reference sequence). CDR3 length: 14 residues. V dropped 7 bases and J dropped 2 bases, with 11 bases sitting between them.

The genes are TRBV19 and TRBJ2-2, with D tentatively TRBD1 (6 bases). The TCR originated in a woman aged 60-70 years with COVID-19, enrolled during active disease. Input material: peripheral blood. CDR3 nucleotide sequence: TGTGCCAGTATGCAGGGACAAAACACCGGGGAGCTGTTTTTT. Translated: CASMQGQNTGELFF.